What follows are 2 T cell receptor beta chains derived from one specimen sequenced in a study of blood T cell repertoires in COVID-19. Measured with immunoSEQ multiplex PCR; TCRdb has only the in-frame clones, and not every one. This table has 100,000 to 150,000 clones, about 90% appearing once. Sequenced: peripheral blood. These receptor sequences come from a man aged 45-65 years with COVID-19, enrolled during active disease.

The chain carries TRBV10-3 and TRBJ1-6, with D perhaps TRBD1 (6 bases). The CDR3 sequence is 13 residues long. Germline CDR1 and CDR2: ENHRY and SYGVKD. The CDR3 spells CATRDMDNSPLHF. Here the CDR3 DNA reads TGTGCTACCCGGGACATGGATAATTCACCCCTCCACTTT.

The J gene is TRBJ2-3, the V gene TRBV18; the match to TRBD2 covers 7 bases. The CDR3 covers 16 residues. V dropped 3 bases and J dropped 1; count of bases not matched to a gene: 7. Germline-derived CDR1 and CDR2 are KGHSH and LQKENI. The CDR3 sequence: CASSPSLAGGTDTQYF. The CDR3 nucleotides are TGTGCCAGCTCACCGTCTCTTGCGGGAGGCACAGATACGCAGTATTTT.